This T cell receptor (beta chain) was recovered during a study of cytomegalovirus exposure and HLA in healthy donors. Germline CDR1 reads SNHLY; CDR2 reads FYNNEI. CDR3 size: 14 residues. The trim removed 6 bases at V and 9 bases at J, leaving 7 bases unmatched. The PCR contained 60 Vbeta and 13 Jbeta primers. Libraries were prepared by immunoSEQ multiplex PCR; TCRdb keeps only in-frame clonotypes and omits some of them. The sample lists under 300,000 clones; approximately 82% were seen once. Specimen: PBMCs. The receptor comes from a woman in her sixties or seventies in good health and CMV-seropositive. The rearrangement links TRBV2 to TRBJ1-6, with 8 bases matching TRBD1. The CDR3 nucleotides read TGTGCCAGCAGACCACAGGGGGTCGCTTCACCCCTCCACTTT. It is translated as CASRPQGVASPLHF.